The following is a T cell receptor beta chain sequence with its context. There are 15 residues in the CDR3. Per the germline V gene, CDR1 is MNHEY and CDR2 is SVGEGT. The V segment lost 2 bases and the J segment 4 bases; nucleotides outside the gene matches: 3. This sample was taken from a study of T cell responses to AZD1222 COVID-19 vaccine. Study at large: Some second doses came at about 4 weeks and others at about 12 weeks; these were pooled.

Profiled with immunoSEQ multiplex PCR; TCRdb holds only in-frame clones, not every one. This sample has 75,000 to 95,000 clones; 70% to 90% occur once, and the top ten carry approximately 13%. The source was peripheral blood, collected on day 0 of AZD1222 vaccination. This sequence joins TRBV6-2 or TRBV6-3 and TRBJ1-5; 9 bases line up with TRBD1. The clonotype comes from an adult in good health. This CDR3 is CASSYLGTGNQPQHF. CDR3 nucleotides: TGTGCCAGCAGTTACCTGGGGACAGGGAATCAGCCCCAGCATTTT.